This T cell receptor (beta chain) was recorded in a study of T cells in Graves' hyperthyroidism and ophthalmopathy. Disease duration was under 3 months in the ophthalmopathy patients, who also had a Clinical Activity Score of at least 3 and a NOSPECS grade of at least 4. Fresh peripheral blood, about 9.6 ml, yielded the PBMCs. The table lists this clonotype with many counts. The antigen remains unidentified. Trimming pared 4 bases from V and 4 bases from J, leaving 15 bases between. Germline CDR1 reads SGHRS; CDR2 reads YFSETQ. There are 15 residues in the CDR3. Study-level results: Most clonotypes expanded in the thyroid (above 0.001) were also present in blood. Before onset, by a median of approximately 5.9 months, the model predicted ophthalmopathy.

Template material for amplifying TCR beta CDR3 regions consisted of RNA transcripts. The HTBI set primed first-round TCR CDR3 RT-PCR. TCRdb itself ran the multiplex PCR reads through MiXCR, one entry per CDR3 protein. The sample consists of a few hundred thousand distinct CDR3 sequences, roughly 20% of them appearing once. The sequenced sample was blood. This chain joins TRBV5-1 and TRBJ1-5; D is ambiguous. The TCR comes from a man aged 25-45 years with Graves' ophthalmopathy. CDR3 DNA sequence: TGCGCCAGCAGCCTGTCGGAAGGCGAAAATCAGCCCCAGCATTTT. This translates into CASSLSEGENQPQHF.